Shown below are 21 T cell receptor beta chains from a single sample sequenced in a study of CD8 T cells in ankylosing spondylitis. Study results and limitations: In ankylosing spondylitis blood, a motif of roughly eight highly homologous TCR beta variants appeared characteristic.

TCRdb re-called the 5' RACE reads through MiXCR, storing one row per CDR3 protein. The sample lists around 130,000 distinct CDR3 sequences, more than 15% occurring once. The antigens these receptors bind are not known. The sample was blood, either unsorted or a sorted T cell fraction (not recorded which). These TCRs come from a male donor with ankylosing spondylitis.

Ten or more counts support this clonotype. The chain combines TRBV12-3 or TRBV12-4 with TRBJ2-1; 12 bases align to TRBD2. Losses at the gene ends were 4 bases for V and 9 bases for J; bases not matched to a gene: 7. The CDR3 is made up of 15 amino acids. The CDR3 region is CASSSPTSGRPEQFF. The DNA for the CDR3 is TGTGCCAGCAGTTCCCCCACTAGCGGGAGGCCTGAGCAGTTCTTC.

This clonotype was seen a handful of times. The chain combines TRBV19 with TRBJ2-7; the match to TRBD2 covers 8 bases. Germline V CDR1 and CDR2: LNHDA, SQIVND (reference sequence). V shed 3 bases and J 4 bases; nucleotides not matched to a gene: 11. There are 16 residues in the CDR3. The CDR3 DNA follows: TGTGCCAGTAGTATTTTTCTCGCGGGAGGAGGGTACGAGCAGTACTTC. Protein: CASSIFLAGGGYEQYF.

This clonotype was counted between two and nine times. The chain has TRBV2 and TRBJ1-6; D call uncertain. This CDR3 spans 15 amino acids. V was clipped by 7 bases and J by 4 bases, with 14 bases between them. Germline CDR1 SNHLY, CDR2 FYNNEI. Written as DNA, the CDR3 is TGTGCCAGCAAATTCGCGACGGATTATAATTCACCCCTCCACTTT. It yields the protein CASKFATDYNSPLHF.

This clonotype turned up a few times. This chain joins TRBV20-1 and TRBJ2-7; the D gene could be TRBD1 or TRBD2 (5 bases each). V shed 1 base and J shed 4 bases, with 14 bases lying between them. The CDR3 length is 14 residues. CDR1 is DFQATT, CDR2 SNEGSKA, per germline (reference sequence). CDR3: CSARGGSTPYEQYF. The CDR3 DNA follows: TGCAGTGCTAGAGGGGGGAGCACCCCTTACGAGCAGTACTTC.

Here the CDR3 DNA reads TGTGCCAGCAGTTTGAGGGCGACACTAACTTACAATGAGCAGTTCTTC. Its protein is CASSLRATLTYNEQFF. The chain carries TRBV28 and TRBJ2-1; tentative D call: TRBD2 (5 bases). Germline CDR1 MDHEN, CDR2 SYDVKM. This CDR3 comprises 16 residues. Between the trimmed V and J ends, which lost 3 bases and 4 bases, there was a span of 16 bases.

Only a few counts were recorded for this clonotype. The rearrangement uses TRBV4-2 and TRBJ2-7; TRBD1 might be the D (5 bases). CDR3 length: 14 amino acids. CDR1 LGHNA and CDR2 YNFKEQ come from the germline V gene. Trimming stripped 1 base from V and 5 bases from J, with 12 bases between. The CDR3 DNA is TGTGCCAGCAGCCAAGTTAGGGGATCAGACGAGCAGTACTTC. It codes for CASSQVRGSDEQYF.

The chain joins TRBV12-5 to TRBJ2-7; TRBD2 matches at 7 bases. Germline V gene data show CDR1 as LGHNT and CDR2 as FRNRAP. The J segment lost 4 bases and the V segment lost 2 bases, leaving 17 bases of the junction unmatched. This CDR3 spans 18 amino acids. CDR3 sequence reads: CASGLPTGPREIEYEQYF. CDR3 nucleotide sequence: TGTGCTAGTGGTTTGCCGACGGGTCCGCGGGAGATTGAGTACGAGCAGTACTTC.

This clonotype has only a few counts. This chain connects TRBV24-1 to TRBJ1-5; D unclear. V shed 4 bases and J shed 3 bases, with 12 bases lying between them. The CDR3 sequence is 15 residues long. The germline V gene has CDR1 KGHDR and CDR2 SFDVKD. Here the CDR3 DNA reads TGTGCCACCAGTGAAACCGGTGGGAACAATCAGCCCCAGCATTTT. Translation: CATSETGGNNQPQHF.

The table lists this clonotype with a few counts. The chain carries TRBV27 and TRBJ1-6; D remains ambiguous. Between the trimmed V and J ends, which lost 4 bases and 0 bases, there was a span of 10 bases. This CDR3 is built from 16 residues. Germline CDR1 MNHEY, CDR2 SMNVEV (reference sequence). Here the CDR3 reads CASSYGLSSYNSPLHF. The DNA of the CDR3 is TGTGCCAGCAGTTACGGGCTTAGCTCCTATAATTCACCCCTCCACTTT.

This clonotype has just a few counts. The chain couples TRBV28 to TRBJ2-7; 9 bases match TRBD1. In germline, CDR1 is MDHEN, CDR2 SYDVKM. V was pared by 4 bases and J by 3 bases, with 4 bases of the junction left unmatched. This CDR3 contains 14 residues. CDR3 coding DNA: TGTGCCAGCAGTTGGGACAGGGTCTTCTACGAGCAGTACTTC. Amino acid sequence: CASSWDRVFYEQYF.

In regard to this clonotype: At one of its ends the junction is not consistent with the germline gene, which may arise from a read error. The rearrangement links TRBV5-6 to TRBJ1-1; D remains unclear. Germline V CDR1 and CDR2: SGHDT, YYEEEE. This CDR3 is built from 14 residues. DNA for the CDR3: TGCGCCAGCAGCTTGTGGGCTTTGAACACTGAAGCTTTCTTT. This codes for CASSLWALNTEAFF.

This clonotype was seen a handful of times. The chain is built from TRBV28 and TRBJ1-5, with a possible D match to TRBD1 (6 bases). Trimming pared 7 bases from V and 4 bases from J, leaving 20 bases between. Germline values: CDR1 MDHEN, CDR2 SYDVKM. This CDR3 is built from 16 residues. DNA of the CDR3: TGTGCCAGCACCTACTTCGCGGGGGGGGCTAATCAGCCCCAGCATTTT. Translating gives CASTYFAGGANQPQHF.

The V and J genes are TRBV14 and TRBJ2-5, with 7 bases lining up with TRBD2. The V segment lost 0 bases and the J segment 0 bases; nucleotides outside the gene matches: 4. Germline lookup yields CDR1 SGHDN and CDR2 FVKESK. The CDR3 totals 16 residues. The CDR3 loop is CASSQDSSGNQETQYF. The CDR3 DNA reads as TGTGCCAGCAGCCAAGATTCGAGCGGGAACCAAGAGACCCAGTACTTC.

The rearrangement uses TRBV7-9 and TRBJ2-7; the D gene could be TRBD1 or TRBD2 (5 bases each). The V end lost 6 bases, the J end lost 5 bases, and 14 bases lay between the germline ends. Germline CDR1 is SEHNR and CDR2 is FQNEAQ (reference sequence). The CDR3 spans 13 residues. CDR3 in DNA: TGTGCCAGCAGGCCAACTAGGGGCGACGAGCAGTACTTC. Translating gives CASRPTRGDEQYF.

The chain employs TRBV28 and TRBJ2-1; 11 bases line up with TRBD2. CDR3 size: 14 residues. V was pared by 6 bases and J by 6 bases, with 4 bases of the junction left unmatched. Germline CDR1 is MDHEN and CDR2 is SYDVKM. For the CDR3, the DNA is TGTGCCAGCAGGGGACTAGCGGTCTCCAATGAGCAGTTCTTC. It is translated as CASRGLAVSNEQFF.

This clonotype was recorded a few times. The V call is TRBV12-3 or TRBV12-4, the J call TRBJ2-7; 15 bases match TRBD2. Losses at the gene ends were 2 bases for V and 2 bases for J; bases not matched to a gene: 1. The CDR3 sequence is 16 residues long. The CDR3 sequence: CASSLRTSGRAYEQYF. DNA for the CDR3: TGTGCCAGCAGTTTAAGGACTAGCGGGAGGGCCTACGAGCAGTACTTC.

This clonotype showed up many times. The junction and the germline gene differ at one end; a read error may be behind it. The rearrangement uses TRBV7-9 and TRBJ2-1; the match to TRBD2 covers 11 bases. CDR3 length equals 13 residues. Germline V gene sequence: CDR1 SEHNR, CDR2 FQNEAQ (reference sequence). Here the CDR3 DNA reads TGTGCCAGCAGCATAGCGGGAGGGAATGAGCAGTTCTTC. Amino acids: CASSIAGGNEQFF.

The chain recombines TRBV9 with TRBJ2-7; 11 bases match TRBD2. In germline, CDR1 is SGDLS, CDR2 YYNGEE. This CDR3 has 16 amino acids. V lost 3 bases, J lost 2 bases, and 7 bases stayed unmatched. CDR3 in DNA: TGTGCCAGCAGCGAAGAAGGGACTAGCGGTCCCTACGAGCAGTACTTC. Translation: CASSEEGTSGPYEQYF.

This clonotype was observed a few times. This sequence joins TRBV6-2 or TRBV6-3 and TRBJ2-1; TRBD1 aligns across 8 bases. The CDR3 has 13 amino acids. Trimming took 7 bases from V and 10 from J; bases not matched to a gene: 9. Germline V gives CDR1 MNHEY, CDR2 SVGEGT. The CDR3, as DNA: TGTGCCAGCAAAACCGGGACAGGAGGCGAGCAGTTCTTC. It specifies CASKTGTGGEQFF.

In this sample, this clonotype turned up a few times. CDR3 DNA: TGTGCCAGCAACCCTAGCGGCAAATACAATGAGCAGTTCTTC. Translation: CASNPSGKYNEQFF. The J gene is TRBJ2-1, the V gene TRBV13, with 7 nucleotides matching TRBD2. Germline assignment: CDR1 PRHDT and CDR2 FYEKMQ (reference sequence). This CDR3 has 14 residues. Trimming at V came to 7 bases and at J to 4 bases, leaving 7 bases not matched to a gene.

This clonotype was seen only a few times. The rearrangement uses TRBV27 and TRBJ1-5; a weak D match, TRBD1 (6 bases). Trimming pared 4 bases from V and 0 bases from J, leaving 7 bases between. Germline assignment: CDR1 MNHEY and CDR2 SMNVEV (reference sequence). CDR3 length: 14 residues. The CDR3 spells CASSYRASNQPQHF. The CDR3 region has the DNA TGTGCCAGCAGTTACAGGGCTAGCAATCAGCCCCAGCATTTT.